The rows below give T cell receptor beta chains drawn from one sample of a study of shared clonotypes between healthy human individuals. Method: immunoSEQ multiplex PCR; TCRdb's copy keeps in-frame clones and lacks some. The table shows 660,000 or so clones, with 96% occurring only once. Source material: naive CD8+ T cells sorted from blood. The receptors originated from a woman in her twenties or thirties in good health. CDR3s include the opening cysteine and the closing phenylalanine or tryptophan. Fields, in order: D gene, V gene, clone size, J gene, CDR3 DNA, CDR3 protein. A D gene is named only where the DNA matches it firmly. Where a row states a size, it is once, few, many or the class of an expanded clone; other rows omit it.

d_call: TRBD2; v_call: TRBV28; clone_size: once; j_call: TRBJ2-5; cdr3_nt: TGTGCCAGCAGTTACCCGGACGGGGGGACTAGCGGGAGGACAAAAGAGACCCAGTACTTC; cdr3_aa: CASSYPDGGTSGRTKETQYF
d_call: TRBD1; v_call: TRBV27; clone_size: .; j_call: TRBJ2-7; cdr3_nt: TGTGCCAGCAGTTTGGGGGGACAGGTCTACGAGCAGTACTTC; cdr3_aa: CASSLGGQVYEQYF
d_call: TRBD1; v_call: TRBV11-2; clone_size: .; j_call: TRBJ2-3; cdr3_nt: TGTGCCAGCAGCTTAGGCTGGCCAGGGGGCTTGGCAGATACGCAGTATTTT; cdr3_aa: CASSLGWPGGLADTQYF
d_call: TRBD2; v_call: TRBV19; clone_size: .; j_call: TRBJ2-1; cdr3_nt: TGTGCCAGTAGCGGACTAGCGGCCTACAATGAGCAGTTCTTC; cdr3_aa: CASSGLAAYNEQFF
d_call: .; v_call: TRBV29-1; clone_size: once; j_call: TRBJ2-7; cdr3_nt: TGCAGCGTTGTGTCCTACGAGCAGTACTTC; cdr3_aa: CSVVSYEQYF
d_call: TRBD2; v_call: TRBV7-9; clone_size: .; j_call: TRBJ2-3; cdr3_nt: TGTGCCAGCAGCGCCTCGTGGCGGGAGGGCCTCATCACAGATACGCAGTATTTT; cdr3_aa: CASSASWREGLITDTQYF
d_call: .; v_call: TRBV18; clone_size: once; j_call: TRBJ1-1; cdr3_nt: TGTGCCAGCTCACCCGGAGGGGCCGACAGTTCGGCTGAAGCTTTCTTT; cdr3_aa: CASSPGGADSSAEAFF
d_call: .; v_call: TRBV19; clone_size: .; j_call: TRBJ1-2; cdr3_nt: TGTGCCAGTAGTATAGATCGCAGGGCGCATGGCTACACCTTC; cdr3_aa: CASSIDRRAHGYTF
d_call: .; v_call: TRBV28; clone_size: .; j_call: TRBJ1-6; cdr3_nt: TGTGCCAGCAGTCTTAGGGGCTATTCACCCCTCCACTTT; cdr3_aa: CASSLRGYSPLHF
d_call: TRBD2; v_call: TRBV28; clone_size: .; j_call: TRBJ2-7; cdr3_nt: TGTGCCAGCAGGCCATCAGGACTAGCGGGAGGGCTAGAGTACGAGCAGTACTTC; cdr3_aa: CASRPSGLAGGLEYEQYF
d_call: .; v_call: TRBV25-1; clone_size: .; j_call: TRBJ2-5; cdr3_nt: TGTGCCAGCAGTGAATCAGAGACCCAGTACTTC; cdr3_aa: CASSESETQYF
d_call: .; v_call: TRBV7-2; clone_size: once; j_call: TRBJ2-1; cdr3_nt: TGTGCCAGCAGCATTCCCCAGGGGCAAATCTCCTACAATGAGCAGTTCTTC; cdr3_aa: CASSIPQGQISYNEQFF
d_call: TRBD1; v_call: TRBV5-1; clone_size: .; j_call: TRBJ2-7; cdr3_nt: TGCGCCAGCAGCCACGGACAGGGAGCTTACGAGCAGTACTTC; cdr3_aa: CASSHGQGAYEQYF
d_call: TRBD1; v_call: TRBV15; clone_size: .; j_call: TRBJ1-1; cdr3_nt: TGTGCCACCAGCGTTGCCCGGACAGGGGGCAGTGAAGCTTTCTTT; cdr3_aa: CATSVARTGGSEAFF
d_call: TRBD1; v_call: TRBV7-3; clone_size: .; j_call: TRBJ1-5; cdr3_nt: TGTGCCAGCAGCTTAAAATTGAAGGGGGCTAGCAATCAGCCCCAGCATTTT; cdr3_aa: CASSLKLKGASNQPQHF
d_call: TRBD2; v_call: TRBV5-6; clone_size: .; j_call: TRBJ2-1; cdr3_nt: TGTGCCAGCGCAATACTACTAGCGGGAGTAGGCGATGAGCAGTTCTTC; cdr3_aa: CASAILLAGVGDEQFF
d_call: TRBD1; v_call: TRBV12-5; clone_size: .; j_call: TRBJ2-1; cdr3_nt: TGTGCTAGTGCCCTCACCGACAGGGGGCTGAGTGAGCAGTTCTTC; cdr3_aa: CASALTDRGLSEQFF
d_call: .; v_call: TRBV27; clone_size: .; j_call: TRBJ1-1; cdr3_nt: TGTGCCAGCAGTTTAGGAGGGGTGAACACTGAAGCTTTCTTT; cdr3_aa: CASSLGGVNTEAFF
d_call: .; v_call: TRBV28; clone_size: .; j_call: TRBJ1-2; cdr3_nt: TGTGCCAGCAGTTTACGGGGGGCTAGGGGCTACACCTTC; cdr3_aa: CASSLRGARGYTF
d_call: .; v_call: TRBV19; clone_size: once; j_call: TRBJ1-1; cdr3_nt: TGTGCCAGTAGTACTCCCTCGACCCGCGATAAGACTGAAGCTTTCTTT; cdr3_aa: CASSTPSTRDKTEAFF
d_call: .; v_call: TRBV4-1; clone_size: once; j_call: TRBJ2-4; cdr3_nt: TGCGCCAGCAGCCAAGAAACAAAGTTAGCCAAAAACATTCAGTACTTC; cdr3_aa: CASSQETKLAKNIQYF
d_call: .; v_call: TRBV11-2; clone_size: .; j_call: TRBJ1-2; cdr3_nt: TGTGCCAGCAGCTTAGTTCGACGGTCCCCGGATTACTATGGCTACACCTTC; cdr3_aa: CASSLVRRSPDYYGYTF
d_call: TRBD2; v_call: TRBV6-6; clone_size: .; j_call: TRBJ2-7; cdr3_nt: TGTGCCAGCAGTTTCGTGGCGGGAGAGGGGTACGAGCAGTACTTC; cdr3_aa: CASSFVAGEGYEQYF
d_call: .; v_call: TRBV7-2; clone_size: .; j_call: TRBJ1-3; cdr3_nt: TGTGCCAGCAGCGAGAACACCATATATTTT; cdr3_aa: CASSENTIYF
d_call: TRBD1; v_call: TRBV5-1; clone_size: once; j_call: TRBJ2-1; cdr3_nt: TGCGCCAGCAGCTGGGAGGGACAGGGACAGTTCTTC; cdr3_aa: CASSWEGQGQFF
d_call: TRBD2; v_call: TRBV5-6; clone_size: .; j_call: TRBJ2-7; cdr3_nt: TGTGCCAGCAGCTCCGGACTAGCGGGGATCTACGAGCAGTACTTC; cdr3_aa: CASSSGLAGIYEQYF
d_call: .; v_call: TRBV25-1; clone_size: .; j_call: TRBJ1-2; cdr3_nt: TGTGCCAGCAGCGAGAGAGGGTATGGCTACACCTTC; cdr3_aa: CASSERGYGYTF
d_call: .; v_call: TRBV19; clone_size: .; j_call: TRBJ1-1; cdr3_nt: TGTGCCAGTAGTCCAGGGGTGAACACTGAAGCTTTCTTT; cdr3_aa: CASSPGVNTEAFF
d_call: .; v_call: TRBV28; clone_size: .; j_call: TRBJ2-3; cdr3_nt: TGTGCCAGCAGTATTAGACAGCGCACAGATACGCAGTATTTT; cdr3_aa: CASSIRQRTDTQYF
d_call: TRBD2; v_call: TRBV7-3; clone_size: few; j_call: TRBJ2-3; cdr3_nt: TGTGCCAGCAGCCGGGCTAGCGGTAGCACAGATACGCAGTATTTT; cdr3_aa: CASSRASGSTDTQYF
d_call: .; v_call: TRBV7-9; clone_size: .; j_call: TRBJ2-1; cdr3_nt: TGTGCCAGCAACTCCGCCGGAGGACAGAGATACAATGAGCAGTTCTTC; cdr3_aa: CASNSAGGQRYNEQFF
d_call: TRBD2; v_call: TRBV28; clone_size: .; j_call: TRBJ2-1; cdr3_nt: TGTGCCAGCAGCCCCTTTGGGGTACTAGCGGGAGGCTACAATGAGCAGTTCTTC; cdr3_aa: CASSPFGVLAGGYNEQFF
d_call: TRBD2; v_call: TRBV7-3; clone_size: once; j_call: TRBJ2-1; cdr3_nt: TGTGCCAGCAGCACCGGGGTAGCGGGTTCTGAGCAGTTCTTC; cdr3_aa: CASSTGVAGSEQFF
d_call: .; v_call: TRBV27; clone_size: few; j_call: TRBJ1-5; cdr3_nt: TGTGCCAGCAGTTTCGTCAAAACGTGGCCCCAGCATTTT; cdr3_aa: CASSFVKTWPQHF
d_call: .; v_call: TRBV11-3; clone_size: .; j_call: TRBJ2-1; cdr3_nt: TGTGCCAGCAGCTTGGGCAACCGGGAGCAGTTCTTC; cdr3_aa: CASSLGNREQFF
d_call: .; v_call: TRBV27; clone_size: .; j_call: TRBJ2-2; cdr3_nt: TGTGCCAGCTCGAGCACCGGGGAGCTGTTTTTT; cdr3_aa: CASSSTGELFF
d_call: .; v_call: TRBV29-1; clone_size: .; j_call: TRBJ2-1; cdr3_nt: TGCAGCGTCCCCATGGTGTCCTACAATGAGCAGTTCTTC; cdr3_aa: CSVPMVSYNEQFF
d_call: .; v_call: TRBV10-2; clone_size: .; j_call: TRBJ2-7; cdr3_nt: TGCGCCAGCAGTGAGCCCGAGGCAGGGCGAGAGCAGTACTTC; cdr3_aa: CASSEPEAGREQYF
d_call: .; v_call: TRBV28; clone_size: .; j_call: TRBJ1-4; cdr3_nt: TGTGCCAGCAGTTTCAGGGGCTTAGGGAAACTGTTTTTT; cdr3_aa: CASSFRGLGKLFF
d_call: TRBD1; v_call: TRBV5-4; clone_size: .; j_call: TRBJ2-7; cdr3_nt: TGTGCCAGCAGCCTACGTACAGGGGGCATCTACGAGCAGTACTTC; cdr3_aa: CASSLRTGGIYEQYF
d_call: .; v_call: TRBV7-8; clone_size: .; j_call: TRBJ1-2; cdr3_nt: TGTGCCAGCAGCTTAGGAGAGGGTTCGGGATATGGCTACACCTTC; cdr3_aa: CASSLGEGSGYGYTF
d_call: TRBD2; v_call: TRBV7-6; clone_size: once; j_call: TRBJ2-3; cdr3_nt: TGTGCCAGCAGCTTAAACTCTGTGGTAGCGGGGAACGGGACGCAGTATTTT; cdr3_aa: CASSLNSVVAGNGTQYF
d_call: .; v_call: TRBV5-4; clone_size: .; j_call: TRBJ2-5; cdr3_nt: TGTGCCAGCAGCCGACCCGTACAGGGGAGGCAAGAGACCCAGTACTTC; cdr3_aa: CASSRPVQGRQETQYF
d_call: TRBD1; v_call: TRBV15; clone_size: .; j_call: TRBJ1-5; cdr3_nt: TGTGCCACCAGCAGAGATCGAAAGACAGGGCCGGATCAGCCCCAGCATTTT; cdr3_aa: CATSRDRKTGPDQPQHF
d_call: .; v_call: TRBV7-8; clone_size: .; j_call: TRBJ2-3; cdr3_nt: TGTGCCAGCAACACGGAACTTTCGCCTAGCACAGATACGCAGTATTTT; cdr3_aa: CASNTELSPSTDTQYF
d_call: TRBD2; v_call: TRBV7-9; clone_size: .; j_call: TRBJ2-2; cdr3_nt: TGTGCCATCGTTGGAGCTAGCGGGAGGACCGGGGAGCTGTTTTTT; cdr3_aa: CAIVGASGRTGELFF
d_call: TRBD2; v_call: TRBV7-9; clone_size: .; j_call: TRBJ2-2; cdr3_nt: TGTGCCAGCAGCGGATCGGGGGGGAGGAGGGCCCCCACCGGGGAGCTGTTTTTT; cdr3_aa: CASSGSGGRRAPTGELFF
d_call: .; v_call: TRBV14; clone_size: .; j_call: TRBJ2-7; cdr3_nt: TGTGCCAGCAGCAAGCGTTGGACAGCTTACGAGCAGTACTTC; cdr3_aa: CASSKRWTAYEQYF
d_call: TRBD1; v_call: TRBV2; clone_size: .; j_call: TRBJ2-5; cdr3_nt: TGTGCCAGCGGGCGGCCCGACAGGGGTGAGACCCAGTACTTC; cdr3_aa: CASGRPDRGETQYF
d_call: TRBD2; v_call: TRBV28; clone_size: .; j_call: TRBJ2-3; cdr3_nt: TGTGCCAGCAGTCCCAGACTAGCGGGAGGCGCAGATACGCAGTATTTT; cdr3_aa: CASSPRLAGGADTQYF
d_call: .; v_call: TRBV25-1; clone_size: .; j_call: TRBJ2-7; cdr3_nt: TGTGCCAGCACCCGGGGCTACGAGCAGTACTTC; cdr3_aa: CASTRGYEQYF
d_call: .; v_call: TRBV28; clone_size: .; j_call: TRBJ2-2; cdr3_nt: TGTGCCGGGCGTAGGCAAGCCGCGGTCGCCGGATGGGCCGGGGAGCTGTTTTTT; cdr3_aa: CAGRRQAAVAGWAGELFF
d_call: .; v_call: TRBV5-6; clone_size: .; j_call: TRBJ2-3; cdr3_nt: TGTGCCAGCAGCGTCCCGGGACATAGCACAGATACGCAGTATTTT; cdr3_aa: CASSVPGHSTDTQYF
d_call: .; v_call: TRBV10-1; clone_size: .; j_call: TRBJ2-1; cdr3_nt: TGCGCCAGCAGTGAATGGGTAGGGTTGGGCAATGAGCAGTTCTTC; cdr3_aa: CASSEWVGLGNEQFF
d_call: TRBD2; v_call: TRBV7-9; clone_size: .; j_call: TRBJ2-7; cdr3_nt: TGTGCCAGCAGCTGGAGCGGGATGAGCTCCTACGAGCAGTACTTC; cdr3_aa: CASSWSGMSSYEQYF
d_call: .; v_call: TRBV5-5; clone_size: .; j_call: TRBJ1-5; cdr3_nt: TGTGCCAGCAGCTTGGAGCCCACACCATCGGATTTCCAGCATTTT; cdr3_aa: CASSLEPTPSDFQHF
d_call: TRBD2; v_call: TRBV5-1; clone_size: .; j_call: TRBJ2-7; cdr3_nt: TGCGCCAGCAGCTTGGTGTCTAGCGGAAGCTACGAGCAGTACTTC; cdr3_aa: CASSLVSSGSYEQYF